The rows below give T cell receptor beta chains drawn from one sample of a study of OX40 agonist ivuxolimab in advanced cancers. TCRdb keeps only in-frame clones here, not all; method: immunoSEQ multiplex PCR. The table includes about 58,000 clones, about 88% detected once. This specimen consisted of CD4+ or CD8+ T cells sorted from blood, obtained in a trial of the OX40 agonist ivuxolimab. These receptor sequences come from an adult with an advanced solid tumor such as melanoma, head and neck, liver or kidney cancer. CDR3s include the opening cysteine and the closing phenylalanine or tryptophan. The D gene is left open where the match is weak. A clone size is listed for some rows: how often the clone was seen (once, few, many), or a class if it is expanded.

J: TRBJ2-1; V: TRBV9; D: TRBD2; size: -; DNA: TGTGCCAGCAGCATCGGACAGGGGGGGACTAGCGGGCCCGGCTCCTACAATGAGCAGTTCTTC; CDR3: CASSIGQGGTSGPGSYNEQFF
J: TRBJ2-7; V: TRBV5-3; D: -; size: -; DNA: TGTGCCAGAAGCTTGTGGACCCTTTTCGGTAGCGAAAGCTCCTACGAGCAGTACTTC; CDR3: CARSLWTLFGSESSYEQYF
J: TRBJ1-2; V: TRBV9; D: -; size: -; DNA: TGTGCCAGCAGCACATCAGGATCTAACTATGGCTACACCTTC; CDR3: CASSTSGSNYGYTF
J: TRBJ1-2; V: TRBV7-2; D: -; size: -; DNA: TGTGCCAGCAGCGAATTTCGGGGGGGCTCTGGCTACACCTTC; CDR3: CASSEFRGGSGYTF
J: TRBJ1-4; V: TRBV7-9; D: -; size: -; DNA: TGTGCCAGCAGCCCTCGACAGCAACAAGGGGAAAAACTGTTTTTT; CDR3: CASSPRQQQGEKLFF
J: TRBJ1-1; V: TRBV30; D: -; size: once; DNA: TGTGCCTGGAGTAATGCAGGGGTTAGGGGGAACACTGAAGCTTTCTTT; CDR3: CAWSNAGVRGNTEAFF
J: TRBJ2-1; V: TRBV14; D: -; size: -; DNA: TGTGCCAGCAGCCAACTACGAAGGGGGAATGAGCAGTTCTTC; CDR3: CASSQLRRGNEQFF
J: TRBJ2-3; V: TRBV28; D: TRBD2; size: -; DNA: TGTGCCAGCACCCTTGGGCTAGCGGGAGTGGGAGCAGATACGCAGTATTTT; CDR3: CASTLGLAGVGADTQYF
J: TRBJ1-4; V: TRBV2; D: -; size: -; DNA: TGTGCCAGCAGTGTCGGGCAGGGAAGCGGAAAACTGTTTTTT; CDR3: CASSVGQGSGKLFF
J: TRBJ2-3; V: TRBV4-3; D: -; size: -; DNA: TGCGCCAGCAGCCAAGCGCCCGGCACAGATACGCAGTATTTT; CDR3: CASSQAPGTDTQYF
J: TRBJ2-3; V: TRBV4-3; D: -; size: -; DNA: TGCGCCAGCAGCCAAATTCTAGCGTCTAGCACAGATACGCAGTATTTT; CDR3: CASSQILASSTDTQYF
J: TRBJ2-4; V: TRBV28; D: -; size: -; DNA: TGTGCCAGCAGCCTTAAGGGGGGCATTCAGTACTTC; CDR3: CASSLKGGIQYF
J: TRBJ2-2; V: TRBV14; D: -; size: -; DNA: TGTGCCAGCAGCCTGGAGGGGGCCGGGGAGCTGTTTTTT; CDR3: CASSLEGAGELFF
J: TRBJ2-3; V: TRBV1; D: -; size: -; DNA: TGCACCAGCAGCCGCCGACTAGCAGATACGCAGTATTTT; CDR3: CTSSRRLADTQYF
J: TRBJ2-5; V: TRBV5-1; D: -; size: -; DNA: TGCGCCAGCAGCTTGCCTGTTGCACAAGAGACCCAGTACTTC; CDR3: CASSLPVAQETQYF
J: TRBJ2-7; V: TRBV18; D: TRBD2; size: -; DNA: TGTGCCAGCTCACCGAGGCTAGCGGGCAGAGACGAGCAGTACTTC; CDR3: CASSPRLAGRDEQYF
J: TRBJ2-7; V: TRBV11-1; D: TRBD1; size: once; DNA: TGTGCCAGCAGCCTCGGACAGGGGGCGCGAGAGCAGTACTTC; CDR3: CASSLGQGAREQYF
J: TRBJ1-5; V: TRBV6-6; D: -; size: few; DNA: TGTGCCAGCAGTTACTCCCTTCAGCCCCAGCATTTT; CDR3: CASSYSLQPQHF
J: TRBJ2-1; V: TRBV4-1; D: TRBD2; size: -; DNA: TGCGCCAGCAGCCAAGAAACCGGACTAGCGACCTACAATGAGCAGTTCTTC; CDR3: CASSQETGLATYNEQFF
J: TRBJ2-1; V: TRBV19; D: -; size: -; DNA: TGTGCCAGTACCCATCCCCAAGCGGTTGAGCAGTTCTTC; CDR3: CASTHPQAVEQFF
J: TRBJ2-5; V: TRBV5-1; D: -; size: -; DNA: TGCGCCAGCACCGCTCAGGGGGGGAGAGAGACCCAGTACTTC; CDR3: CASTAQGGRETQYF
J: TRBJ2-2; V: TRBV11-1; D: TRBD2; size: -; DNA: TGTGCCAGCAGCTTATTGGCGGGACTAGCGGGAGTGAGGGGGGAGCTGTTTTTT; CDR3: CASSLLAGLAGVRGELFF
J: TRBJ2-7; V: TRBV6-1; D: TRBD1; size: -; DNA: TGTGCCAGCAGTGAGTTCTGGGGGACAGGGGCCTACGAGCAGTACTTC; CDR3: CASSEFWGTGAYEQYF
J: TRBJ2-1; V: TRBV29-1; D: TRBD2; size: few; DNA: TGCAGCTCCCGACTAGCGGGGAGCTACAATGAGCAGTTCTTC; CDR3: CSSRLAGSYNEQFF
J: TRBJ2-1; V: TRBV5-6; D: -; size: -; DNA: TGTGCCAGCAGCCCCCATCTAGATTCCAATGAGCAGTTCTTC; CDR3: CASSPHLDSNEQFF
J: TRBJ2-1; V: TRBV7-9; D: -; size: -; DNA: TGTGCCAGCTTAGGGGGCGGGAGAGTACCTTACAATGAGCAGTTCTTC; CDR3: CASLGGGRVPYNEQFF
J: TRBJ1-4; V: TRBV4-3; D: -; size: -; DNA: TGCGCCAGCAGCCAAGACCCGGGGAAGAATGAAAAACTGTTTTTT; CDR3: CASSQDPGKNEKLFF
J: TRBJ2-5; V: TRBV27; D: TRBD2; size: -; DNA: TGTGCCAGCAGTTTGGGACTAGGGCAAGAGACCCAGTACTTC; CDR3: CASSLGLGQETQYF
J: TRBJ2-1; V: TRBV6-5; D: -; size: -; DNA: TGTGCCAGCAAGGGGCGGAACTACAATGAGCAGTTCTTC; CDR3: CASKGRNYNEQFF
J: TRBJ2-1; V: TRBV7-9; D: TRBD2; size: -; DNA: TGTGCCAGCAGCCCATCCCCCGGTTTGACTAGCGGTTCCCATGAGCAGTTCTTC; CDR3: CASSPSPGLTSGSHEQFF
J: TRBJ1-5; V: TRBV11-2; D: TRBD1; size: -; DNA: TGTGCCAGCAGCACGGGACAGGGGTTGGGTCAGCCCCAGCATTTT; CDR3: CASSTGQGLGQPQHF
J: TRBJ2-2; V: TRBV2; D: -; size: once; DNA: TGTGCCAGCAGAAAGCGGCAGAACACCGGGGAGCTGTTTTTT; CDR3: CASRKRQNTGELFF
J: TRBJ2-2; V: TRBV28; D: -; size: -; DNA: TGTGCCAGCAGTTTATGGGGAGACGGGGAGCTGTTTTTT; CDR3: CASSLWGDGELFF
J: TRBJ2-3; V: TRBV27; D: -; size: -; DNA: TGTGCCAGCAGTTTAATGGGGCCGACAGATACGCAGTATTTT; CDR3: CASSLMGPTDTQYF
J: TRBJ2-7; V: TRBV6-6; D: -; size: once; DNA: TGTGCCAGCAGCCCCGGGCTAGCCCTCTACGAGCAGTACTTC; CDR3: CASSPGLALYEQYF
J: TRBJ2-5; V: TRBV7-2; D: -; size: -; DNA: TGTGCCAGCAGCTTACGGGGGGCGAGGAGAGAGACCCAGTACTTC; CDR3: CASSLRGARRETQYF
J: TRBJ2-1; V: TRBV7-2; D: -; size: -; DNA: TGTGCCAGCAGTTTCCAAGAGAGCAGTGAGCAGTTCTTC; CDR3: CASSFQESSEQFF
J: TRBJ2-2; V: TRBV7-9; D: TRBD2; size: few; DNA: TGTGCCAGCAGCCCGACTAGCGGGAGGGCCGGCACCGGGGAGCTGTTTTTT; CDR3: CASSPTSGRAGTGELFF
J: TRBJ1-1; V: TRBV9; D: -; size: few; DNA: TGTGCCAGCAGCGTTACGACAGATTTATCTGAAGCTTTCTTT; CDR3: CASSVTTDLSEAFF
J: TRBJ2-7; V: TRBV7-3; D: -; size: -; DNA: TGTGCCAGCAGCCTCTCCTACGAGCAGTACTTC; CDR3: CASSLSYEQYF
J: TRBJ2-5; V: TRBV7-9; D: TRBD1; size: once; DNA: TGTGCCAGCAGCTCTACCGGGACAGGGAAAGAGACCCAGTACTTC; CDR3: CASSSTGTGKETQYF
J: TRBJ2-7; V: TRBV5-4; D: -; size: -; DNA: TGTGCCAGCAGCTCCCCCAACCAAGGCGTAGCCTACGAGCAGTACTTC; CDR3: CASSSPNQGVAYEQYF
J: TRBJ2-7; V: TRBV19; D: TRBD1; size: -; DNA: TGTGCCAGTAGTGAGGGCAGGGGGAGAGTCTACGAGCAGTACTTC; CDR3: CASSEGRGRVYEQYF
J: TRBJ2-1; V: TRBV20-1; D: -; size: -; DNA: TGCAGTGCTAGAGATGTTCTCGAGCAGTTCTTC; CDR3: CSARDVLEQFF
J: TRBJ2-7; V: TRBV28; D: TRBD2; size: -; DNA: TGTGCCAGCAGGGGACTAGCGGGAGGTACCTACGAGCAGTACTTC; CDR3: CASRGLAGGTYEQYF
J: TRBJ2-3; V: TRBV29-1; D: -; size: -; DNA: TGCAGCGTTGGATTAGCGGCTGATACGCAGTATTTT; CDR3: CSVGLAADTQYF
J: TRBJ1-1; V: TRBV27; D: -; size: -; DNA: TGTGCCAGCAGATTAACAGGAGGCACTGAAGCTTTCTTT; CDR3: CASRLTGGTEAFF
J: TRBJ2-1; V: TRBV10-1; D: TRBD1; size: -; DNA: TGCGCCAGCAGTGAAACAGGGGGTAGTGAGCAGTTCTTC; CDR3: CASSETGGSEQFF